This T cell receptor (beta chain) comes out of a study of blood T cell repertoires in COVID-19. About the study: The origin of the acute and convalescent COVID-19 samples was the United States, Italy and Spain. PBMCs, B-cell-depleted T cells, or T cells were the source of the cDNA or gDNA that made up the material.

Study processing details: Amplification from reference gene primers served as the basis for estimated nucleated cell counts. Clones were read by immunoSEQ multiplex PCR, and TCRdb kept only the in-frame ones, dropping some. That table is the source of V, J and clone size, and D and trimming were worked out from the DNA. Among 350,000 to 400,000 clones listed, about 88% were seen once. Individuals aged about 18 to 95 years were recruited from about two dozen US areas. The CDR3 consists of 14 residues. In germline, CDR1 is SEHNR, CDR2 FQNEAQ (reference sequence). The ends were cut back, 2 bases at V and 5 bases at J, with 12 bases in the middle.

Sequenced: PBMCs or T cells enriched from blood (not recorded which). The receptor comes from a woman younger than 35 who had recovered from COVID-19. This rearrangement joins TRBV7-9 to TRBJ2-5, with D perhaps matching TRBD1 (5 bases). As DNA, the CDR3 is TGTGCCAGCAGCTTAACTACAGGCCGGGAGACCCAGTACTTC. Its protein product is CASSLTTGRETQYF.